These T cell receptor beta chains were read from a single sample in a study of cytomegalovirus exposure and HLA in healthy donors. TCRdb's copy holds only in-frame clones and misses some; the assay was immunoSEQ multiplex PCR. Among 90,000 to 130,000 clones, roughly 84% were seen once, and the ten largest hold around 3.1%. Sequencing was carried out using PBMCs. The receptors originated from a woman younger than 35 in good health and CMV-seronegative. Both conserved end residues are trimmed from each CDR3. The D gene is left open where the match is weak. Size is omitted from some rows. Given values are once, few, many or a class for expanded clones.

abundance: -
d_gene: -
v_gene: TRBV11-2
CDR3aa: ASRMGGGPYNEQF

abundance: -
d_gene: TRBD2
v_gene: TRBV5-1
CDR3aa: ASSLSGTRNYEQY

abundance: -
d_gene: -
v_gene: TRBV27
CDR3aa: ASSLSPMGASTDTQY

abundance: -
d_gene: -
v_gene: TRBV6-5
CDR3aa: ASSYSPQGYNYGYT

abundance: -
d_gene: TRBD1
v_gene: TRBV10-2
CDR3aa: ASMTGGLTEAF

abundance: -
d_gene: -
v_gene: TRBV30
CDR3aa: AWSVGQAGTYEQY

abundance: -
d_gene: -
v_gene: TRBV6-1
CDR3aa: ASSEDSADTQY

abundance: -
d_gene: -
v_gene: TRBV5-1
CDR3aa: ASSARDVSYEQY

abundance: once
d_gene: -
v_gene: TRBV20-1
CDR3aa: SASPGDTQY

abundance: once
d_gene: -
v_gene: TRBV7-9
CDR3aa: ASSLEWPGMGEKLF

abundance: -
d_gene: TRBD2
v_gene: TRBV13
CDR3aa: ASSRGGPSSYEQY

abundance: -
d_gene: -
v_gene: TRBV2
CDR3aa: ASRGNTDTQY

abundance: -
d_gene: TRBD2
v_gene: TRBV10-3
CDR3aa: AGASGETDTQY

abundance: -
d_gene: -
v_gene: TRBV11-2
CDR3aa: ASSLDVSDEQY

abundance: -
d_gene: TRBD1
v_gene: TRBV7-9
CDR3aa: ASSRLGTGGNQPQH

abundance: -
d_gene: -
v_gene: TRBV6-5
CDR3aa: ASSSRQGLGNQPQH

abundance: -
d_gene: -
v_gene: TRBV9
CDR3aa: ASSAGGEQF

abundance: -
d_gene: -
v_gene: TRBV28
CDR3aa: ASSWLENTEAF

abundance: -
d_gene: TRBD1
v_gene: TRBV27
CDR3aa: ASSLTGTGHHEQY

abundance: -
d_gene: -
v_gene: TRBV27
CDR3aa: ASGPDRRLNQPQH

abundance: -
d_gene: -
v_gene: TRBV6-5
CDR3aa: ASSYFRDTEAF

abundance: -
d_gene: -
v_gene: TRBV19
CDR3aa: ASSIGNNNQPQH

abundance: -
d_gene: -
v_gene: TRBV27
CDR3aa: ASSFRSEQF

abundance: -
d_gene: -
v_gene: TRBV25-1
CDR3aa: ASSGTSPSYEQY

abundance: -
d_gene: TRBD1
v_gene: TRBV30
CDR3aa: AWSRTGIPYNEQF

abundance: -
d_gene: TRBD1
v_gene: TRBV14
CDR3aa: ASRQTGTGAYEQY

abundance: -
d_gene: TRBD1
v_gene: TRBV18
CDR3aa: ASSLGRTGNTGELF

abundance: few
d_gene: TRBD2
v_gene: TRBV6-5
CDR3aa: ASSGLAGGETQY

abundance: -
d_gene: TRBD2
v_gene: TRBV5-1
CDR3aa: ASSFTSGGIGELF

abundance: -
d_gene: -
v_gene: TRBV7-2
CDR3aa: ASSFAPQSSYNSPLH

abundance: -
d_gene: -
v_gene: TRBV9
CDR3aa: ASSVSPSGGIGGYT

abundance: -
d_gene: -
v_gene: TRBV5-6
CDR3aa: ASSLTGKTQETQY

abundance: -
d_gene: TRBD2
v_gene: TRBV27
CDR3aa: ASSSRGLAGGPQETQY

abundance: -
d_gene: TRBD1
v_gene: TRBV2
CDR3aa: ASSSDRVSDQPQH

abundance: -
d_gene: -
v_gene: TRBV27
CDR3aa: ASSPQGVSGNTIY

abundance: -
d_gene: TRBD2
v_gene: TRBV4-1
CDR3aa: ASSQGLTSDPYEQY

abundance: -
d_gene: TRBD1
v_gene: TRBV2
CDR3aa: ASAGTGGTYEQY

abundance: -
d_gene: -
v_gene: TRBV19
CDR3aa: ASAVGATYEQY

abundance: -
d_gene: TRBD2
v_gene: TRBV7-3
CDR3aa: ASSLGRGPYNEQF

abundance: -
d_gene: TRBD1
v_gene: TRBV5-4
CDR3aa: ASSLTGDNEKLF

abundance: -
d_gene: TRBD1
v_gene: TRBV2
CDR3aa: ASSAGTGGSDTQY

abundance: once
d_gene: -
v_gene: TRBV20-1
CDR3aa: SARSPPEQY

abundance: -
d_gene: -
v_gene: TRBV9
CDR3aa: ASIIWDWKYGYT

abundance: -
d_gene: TRBD1
v_gene: TRBV28
CDR3aa: ASSLGAGGSEPMNTEAF

abundance: -
d_gene: TRBD1
v_gene: TRBV7-9
CDR3aa: ASSFGTGRNTEAF